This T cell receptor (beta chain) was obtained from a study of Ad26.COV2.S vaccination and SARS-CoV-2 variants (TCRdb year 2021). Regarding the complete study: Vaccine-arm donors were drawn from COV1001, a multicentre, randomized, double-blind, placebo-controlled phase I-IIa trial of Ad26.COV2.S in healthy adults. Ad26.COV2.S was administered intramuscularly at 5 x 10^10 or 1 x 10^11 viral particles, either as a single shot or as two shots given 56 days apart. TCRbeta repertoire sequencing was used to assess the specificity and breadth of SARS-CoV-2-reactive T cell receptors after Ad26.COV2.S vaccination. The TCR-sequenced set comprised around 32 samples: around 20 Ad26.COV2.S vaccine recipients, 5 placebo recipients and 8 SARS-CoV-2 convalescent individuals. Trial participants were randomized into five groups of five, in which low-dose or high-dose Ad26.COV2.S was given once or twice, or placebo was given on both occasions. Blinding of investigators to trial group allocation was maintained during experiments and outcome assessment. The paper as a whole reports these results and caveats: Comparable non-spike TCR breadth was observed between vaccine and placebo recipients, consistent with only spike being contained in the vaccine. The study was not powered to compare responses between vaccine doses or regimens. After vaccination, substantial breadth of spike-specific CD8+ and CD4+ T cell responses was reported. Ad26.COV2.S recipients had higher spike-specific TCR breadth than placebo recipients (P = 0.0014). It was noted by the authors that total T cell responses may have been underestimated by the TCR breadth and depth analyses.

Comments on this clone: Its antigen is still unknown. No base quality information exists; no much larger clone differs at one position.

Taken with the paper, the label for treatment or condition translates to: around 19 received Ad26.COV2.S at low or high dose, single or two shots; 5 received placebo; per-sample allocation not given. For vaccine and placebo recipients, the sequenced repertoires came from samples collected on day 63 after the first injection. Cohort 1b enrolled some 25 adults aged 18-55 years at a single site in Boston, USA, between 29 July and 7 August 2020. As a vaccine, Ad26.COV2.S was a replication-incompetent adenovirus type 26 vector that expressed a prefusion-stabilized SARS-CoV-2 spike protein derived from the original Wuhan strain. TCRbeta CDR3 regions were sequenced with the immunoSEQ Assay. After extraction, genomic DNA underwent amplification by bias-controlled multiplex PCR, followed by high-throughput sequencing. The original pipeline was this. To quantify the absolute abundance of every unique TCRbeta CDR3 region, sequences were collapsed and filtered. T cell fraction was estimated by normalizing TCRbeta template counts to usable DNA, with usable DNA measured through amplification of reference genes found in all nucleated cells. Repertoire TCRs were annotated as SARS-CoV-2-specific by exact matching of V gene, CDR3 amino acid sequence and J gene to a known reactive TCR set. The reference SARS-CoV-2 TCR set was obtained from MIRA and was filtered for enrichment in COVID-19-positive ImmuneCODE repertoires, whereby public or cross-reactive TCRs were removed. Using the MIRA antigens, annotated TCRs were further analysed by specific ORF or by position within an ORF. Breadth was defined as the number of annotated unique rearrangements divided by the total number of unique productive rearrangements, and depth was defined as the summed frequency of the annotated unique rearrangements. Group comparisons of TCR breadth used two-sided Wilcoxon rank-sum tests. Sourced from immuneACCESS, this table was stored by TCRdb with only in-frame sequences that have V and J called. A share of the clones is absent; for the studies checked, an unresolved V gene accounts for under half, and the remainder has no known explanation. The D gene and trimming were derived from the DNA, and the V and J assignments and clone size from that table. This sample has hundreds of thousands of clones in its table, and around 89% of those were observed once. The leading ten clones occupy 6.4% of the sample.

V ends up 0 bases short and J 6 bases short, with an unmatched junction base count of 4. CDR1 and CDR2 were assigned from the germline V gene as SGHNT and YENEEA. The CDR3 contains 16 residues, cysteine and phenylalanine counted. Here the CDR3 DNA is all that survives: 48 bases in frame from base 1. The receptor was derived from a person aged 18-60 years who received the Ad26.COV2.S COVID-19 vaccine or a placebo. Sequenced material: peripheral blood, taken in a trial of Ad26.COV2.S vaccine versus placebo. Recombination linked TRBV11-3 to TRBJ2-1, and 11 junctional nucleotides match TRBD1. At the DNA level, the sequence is TGTGCCAGCAGCTTAGAAGTTGGGACAGGGGGCAATGAGCAGTTCTTC. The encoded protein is CASSLEVGTGGNEQFF. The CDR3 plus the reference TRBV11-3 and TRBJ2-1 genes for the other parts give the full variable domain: EAGVVQSPRYKIIEKKQPVAFWCNPISGHNTLYWYLQNLGQGPELLIRYENEEAVDDSQLPKDRFSAERLKGVDSTLKIQPAELGDSAVYLCASSLEVGTGGNEQFFGPGTRLTVL.